This T cell receptor beta chain was recorded in a study of identical twins. This clonotype was seen ten or more times. Its antigen is currently unknown. TCRdb itself ran the 5' RACE reads through MiXCR, one entry per CDR3 protein. The data hold hundreds of thousands of distinct CDR3 sequences, with roughly 7% observed a single time. Whole-study results and caveats: In cord blood, abundant beta clonotypes had fewer insertions; memory showed no trend. Interpretation of the results relied on cross-sectional statistical analysis and not on following the same donors. Out-of-frame sharing of TCR alpha in monozygotic twins was underestimated by models.

Trimming removed 6 bases from V and 7 bases from J; junction bases left unmatched: 5. This CDR3 has 14 amino acids. Germline CDR1 reads ENHRY; CDR2 reads SYGVKD. Donors were all healthy Caucasians. These data are also associated with another study on yellow fever vaccine responses in identical twins.

The chain links TRBV10-3 to TRBJ1-4, with 10 positions matching TRBD1. The receptor's source is a woman between 18 and 29 years old in good health. Input material: memory (CD45RO+) T cells sorted from blood. The CDR3 DNA reads as TGTGCCATCAGCTCCGGGACAGGGGTTGAAAAACTGTTTTTT. This codes for CAISSGTGVEKLFF.